This T cell receptor beta chain was observed in a study of shared clonotypes between healthy human individuals. Germline values: CDR1 MDHEN, CDR2 SYDVKM. The V end was cut by 4 bases, the J end by 2 bases, with 11 bases between. The CDR3 runs to 14 residues. Of note for this clone: Its antigen is unidentified.

CD4+ cell separation produced CD45RA+ naive and CD45RA-negative memory subsets. The assay was immunoSEQ multiplex PCR, and TCRdb's table has in-frame clones only and misses some. Of some 500,000 clones in the sample, roughly 95% were seen once. Study-wide points: Unshared clonotypes carried lower generation probabilities than those common to all four donors. Larger estimated richness was generally recorded for naive subsets relative to memory subsets. An expected dependence of interdonor clonotype sharing on sequencing depth was noted.

The receptor was derived from a woman in her 30s in good health. The J gene is TRBJ1-2, the V gene TRBV28; D is ambiguous. Sequences were obtained from naive CD4+ T cells sorted from blood. Subset given: CD45RA+ positively selected. The CDR3 here is CASSSPNVNYGYTF. For the CDR3, the DNA is TGTGCCAGCAGTTCCCCGAACGTGAACTATGGCTACACCTTC.